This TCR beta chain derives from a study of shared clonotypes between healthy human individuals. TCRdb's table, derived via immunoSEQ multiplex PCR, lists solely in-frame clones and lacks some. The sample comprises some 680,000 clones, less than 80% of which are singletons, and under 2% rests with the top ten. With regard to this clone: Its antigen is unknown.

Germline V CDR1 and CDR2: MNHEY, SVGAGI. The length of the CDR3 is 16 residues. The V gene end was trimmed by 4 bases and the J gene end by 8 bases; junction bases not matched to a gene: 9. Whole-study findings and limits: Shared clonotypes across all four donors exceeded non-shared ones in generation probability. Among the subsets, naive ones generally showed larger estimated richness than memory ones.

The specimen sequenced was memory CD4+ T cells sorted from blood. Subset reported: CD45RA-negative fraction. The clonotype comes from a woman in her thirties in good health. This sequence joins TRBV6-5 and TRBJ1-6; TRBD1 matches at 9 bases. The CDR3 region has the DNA TGTGCCAGCAGTTCGGCTCCGGGACAGGGACATTCACCCCTCCACTTT. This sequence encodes CASSSAPGQGHSPLHF.